These 29 T cell receptor beta chains originate from one sample sequenced in a study of CD8 T cells in ankylosing spondylitis. TCRdb used MiXCR to reprocess the 5' RACE reads, holding one entry per CDR3 protein. The sample shows approximately 100,000 distinct CDR3 sequences, about 25% of them seen only once. The specimen was synovial fluid, either unsorted or a sorted T cell fraction (not recorded which). The receptors here all came from a male donor with ankylosing spondylitis.

The chain combines TRBV5-5 with TRBJ1-2, with 10 bases lining up with TRBD1. Germline values: CDR1 SGHKS, CDR2 YYEKEE (reference sequence). Trimming took 4 bases from V and 7 from J; bases not matched to a gene: 7. CDR3 length: 14 amino acids. CDR3 region: CASSPDRGRVGYTF. CDR3 DNA sequence: TGTGCCAGCAGCCCCGACAGGGGGCGGGTTGGCTACACCTTC.

The V gene is TRBV29-1, the J gene TRBJ1-6; D ambiguous. V lost 4 bases and J lost 8, with 12 bases in between. The CDR3 runs 13 residues. Per germline, CDR1 SQVTM and CDR2 ANQGSEA. CDR3 nucleotide sequence: TGCAGCGTTGGGCTTGGCGAGGATTCACCCCTCCACTTT. Its protein product is CSVGLGEDSPLHF.

This clonotype appeared many times. The chain joins TRBV18 to TRBJ2-1; TRBD2 agrees at 7 bases. Germline V gene data show CDR1 as KGHSH and CDR2 as LQKENI. The CDR3 runs 15 residues. J gave up 7 bases and V 3 bases, and 9 bases lay outside the gene matches. The CDR3 DNA reads TGTGCCAGCTCACCTCTAGCGGAGAGTAGGAATGAGCAGTTCTTC. Translated: CASSPLAESRNEQFF.

The gene calls are TRBV10-3 and TRBJ2-5; D possibly corresponds to TRBD1 (5 bases). The CDR3 extends over 13 amino acids. Trimming cost V 3 bases and J 3 bases, with 8 bases left between them. Germline CDR1 reads ENHRY; CDR2 reads SYGVKD. The CDR3 region has the DNA TGTGCCATCAGTGATAGGGGAAAAGAGACCCAGTACTTC. It encodes CAISDRGKETQYF.

The chain joins TRBV7-2 to TRBJ2-1, with 11 bases lining up with TRBD2. The germline V gene has CDR1 SGHTA and CDR2 FQGNSA. The CDR3 has 15 amino acids. The V and J ends lost 4 bases and 8 bases, in that order; junction bases with no gene match: 7. CDR3 DNA: TGTGCCAGCAGCTATCGGGGTAGCGGGAGGGATGAGCAGTTCTTC. Its protein is CASSYRGSGRDEQFF.

This clonotype was observed many times. As DNA, the CDR3 is TGTGCCAGCAGTTACCCCTGGCTAGCGGGACAACACAATGAGCAGTTCTTC. This sequence encodes CASSYPWLAGQHNEQFF. The gene calls are TRBV6-8 and TRBJ2-1; 9 bases align to TRBD2. Germline lookup yields CDR1 MNHGY and CDR2 SAAAGT. The trim removed 2 bases at V and 5 bases at J, leaving 10 bases unmatched. There are 17 residues in the CDR3.

The chain links TRBV4-2 to TRBJ2-2; no clear D. Per germline, CDR1 LGHNA and CDR2 YNFKEQ. The CDR3 is made up of 14 amino acids. Trimming cost V 7 bases and J 2 bases, with 11 bases left between them. The CDR3 nucleotides are TGTGCCAGCACCCCAATGGCCAACACCGGGGAGCTGTTTTTT. This sequence encodes CASTPMANTGELFF.

The V gene is TRBV12-3 or TRBV12-4, the J gene TRBJ2-1; D gene unclear. Trimming took off 2 bases at V and 7 bases at J, with 12 bases between the two ends. The CDR3 spans 14 residues. The CDR3 DNA is TGTGCCAGCAGTTTAATCGCATCGGGTAATGAGCAGTTCTTC. Translation gives CASSLIASGNEQFF.

This clonotype was counted ten times or more. This chain links TRBV7-8 with TRBJ1-6; a possible D gene is TRBD1 (5 bases). V was shortened by 1 base and J by 7 bases, with 14 bases between the two germline ends. Germline CDR1 and CDR2: SGHVS and FQNEAQ. The CDR3 is 16 residues long. The CDR3 spells CASSLGPGLQNSPLHF. The CDR3 region has the DNA TGTGCCAGCAGCTTAGGCCCGGGACTGCAGAATTCACCCCTCCACTTT.

The rearrangement uses TRBV4-2 and TRBJ2-3; 12 bases are a match to TRBD2. This CDR3 spans 16 amino acids. Germline-derived CDR1 and CDR2 are LGHNA and YNFKEQ. After removal of 5 bases from V and 4 bases from J, the junction contained 7 bases not matched to a gene. CDR3 loop: CASSSRLAGGADTQYF. In nucleotides, the CDR3 is TGTGCCAGCAGCTCCCGGCTAGCGGGGGGGGCAGATACGCAGTATTTT.

V gene TRBV5-6 combines with J gene TRBJ2-1; 10 bases line up with TRBD2. The CDR3 runs to 16 residues. The V and J ends lost 0 bases and 11 bases, in that order; junction bases with no gene match: 11. CDR1 is SGHDT and CDR2 is YYEEEE in the germline V gene. CDR3 in amino acids: CASSLGMGAGGKKQFF. Here the CDR3 DNA reads TGTGCCAGCAGCTTGGGCATGGGAGCGGGAGGGAAAAAGCAGTTCTTC.

The chain links TRBV18 to TRBJ1-2; D perhaps matches TRBD1 (5 bases). V shed 2 bases and J shed 2 bases, with 9 bases lying between them. The germline V gene encodes CDR1 KGHSH and CDR2 LQKENI. The CDR3 has 14 amino acids. Written as DNA, the CDR3 is TGTGCCAGCTCACCAGGGGGACGGAACTATGGCTACACCTTC. The encoded protein is CASSPGGRNYGYTF.

This clonotype was observed at least ten times. The chain links TRBV11-2 to TRBJ1-1; 8 positions agree with TRBD1. The germline gives CDR1 SGHAT, CDR2 FQNNGV. Germline trimming cut 5 bases from V and 5 bases from J; bases unmatched to any gene: 13. This CDR3 region has 16 residues. The CDR3 DNA reads TGTGCCAGCAGCGTACTTCGACAGGGGAGTAGGACTGAAGCTTTCTTT. It yields the protein CASSVLRQGSRTEAFF.

A word on this clonotype: The junction departs from germline at one end; a sequencing error may be responsible. The V gene is TRBV20-1, the J gene TRBJ2-1; 10 nucleotides align to TRBD2. Germline CDR1 reads DFQATT; CDR2 reads SNEGSKA (reference sequence). The length of the CDR3 is 14 residues. This CDR3 reads CSGRAGGAYNEQFF. CDR3 in DNA: TGCAGTGGTAGAGCGGGAGGGGCTTACAATGAGCAGTTCTTC.

A few counts support this clonotype. The chain combines TRBV24-1 with TRBJ2-2; a possible D gene is TRBD1 (6 bases). CDR3 length: 16 amino acids. Trimming removed 3 bases at V and 5 bases at J, with 15 bases between. Germline values: CDR1 KGHDR, CDR2 SFDVKD. The CDR3 DNA sequence: TGTGCCACCAGTGATCGACAGGTCCCCAGGACCGGGGAGCTGTTTTTT. As protein: CATSDRQVPRTGELFF.

This clonotype was picked up a small number of times. V usage is TRBV12-3 or TRBV12-4 and J usage is TRBJ1-5, with D perhaps matching TRBD1 (6 bases). The CDR3 has 14 residues. Trimming stripped 6 bases from V and 4 bases from J, with 13 bases between. Here the CDR3 reads CASRSGTPNQPQHF. CDR3 DNA sequence: TGTGCCAGCAGGTCCGGGACACCGAATCAGCCCCAGCATTTT.

The chain is built from TRBV18 and TRBJ2-3, with D unclear. The CDR3 is 15 amino acids. Between the trimmed V and J ends, which lost 4 bases and 3 bases, there was a span of 14 bases. Per the germline V gene, CDR1 is KGHSH and CDR2 is LQKENI. The CDR3 spells CASSRDPARTDTQYF. The CDR3 DNA reads as TGTGCCAGCTCACGGGATCCCGCAAGGACAGATACGCAGTATTTT.

This chain links TRBV15 with TRBJ2-1, with D possibly matching TRBD2 (6 bases). CDR3 length: 13 residues. V was pared by 9 bases and J by 10 bases, with 19 bases between. From germline, CDR1 is LNHNV and CDR2 YYDKDF (reference sequence). The DNA of the CDR3 is TGTGCCACGCGTTGGGAGGCCCTTTTGGAGCAGTTCTTC. Translation: CATRWEALLEQFF.

At least ten counts were recorded for this clonotype. This sequence joins TRBV11-2 and TRBJ2-2; 10 bases are a match to TRBD2. The CDR3 totals 21 residues. Germline CDR1 SGHAT, CDR2 FQNNGV. The V segment lost 2 bases and the J segment 0 bases; nucleotides outside the gene matches: 15. DNA of the CDR3: TGTGCCAGCAGCTTACAATGGGTCGGGACTAGCGCCCGCGCGAACACCGGGGAGCTGTTTTTT. Residues: CASSLQWVGTSARANTGELFF.

A few counts support this clonotype. The J gene is TRBJ2-1, the V gene TRBV6-1, with TRBD2 identical over 9 bases. The trim removed 6 bases at V and 5 bases at J, leaving 8 bases unmatched. This CDR3 region has 15 residues. Germline CDR1 and CDR2: MNHNS and SASEGT. The CDR3 region has the DNA TGTGCCAGCAGGGGGGGGCTAGCGGGAAACAATGAGCAGTTCTTC. The encoded protein is CASRGGLAGNNEQFF.

This clonotype was seen a handful of times. This chain joins TRBV4-2 and TRBJ1-2, with D uncertain. Looked up from germline, CDR1 is LGHNA and CDR2 is YNFKEQ. The V end was cut by 2 bases, the J end by 5 bases, with 15 bases between. This CDR3 is 15 amino acids long. Here the CDR3 DNA reads TGTGCCAGCAGCCAACTTCCGGGTAGGGAGTATGGCTACACCTTC. Amino acids: CASSQLPGREYGYTF.

This chain links TRBV20-1 with TRBJ1-1; tentative D call: TRBD1 (6 bases). The CDR3 is made up of 13 amino acids. V was cut by 6 bases and J by 6 bases, with 17 bases left in between. Germline V gives CDR1 DFQATT, CDR2 SNEGSKA (reference sequence). In DNA form, the CDR3 reads TGCAGTGCAGAACAGGGTTGGTTGGCTGAAGCTTTCTTT. Amino acids: CSAEQGWLAEAFF.

The sample holds many counts of this clonotype. The chain combines TRBV20-1 with TRBJ1-5; D is unresolved. Germline V gene sequence: CDR1 DFQATT, CDR2 SNEGSKA (reference sequence). The CDR3 is 12 residues long. Trimming shortened V by 2 bases and J by 4 bases, and 6 bases separated the two germline ends. CDR3 DNA sequence: TGCAGTGCTAGACTAGGGAATCAGCCCCAGCATTTT. This gives the protein CSARLGNQPQHF.

J is TRBJ2-1 and V is TRBV5-1; 7 positions agree with TRBD2. Germline V gene data show CDR1 as SGHRS and CDR2 as YFSETQ. This CDR3 is built from 15 residues. Unmatched junction bases numbered 9, after V lost 0 bases and J lost 9 bases. The CDR3 protein is CASSLGGGGSGEQFF. CDR3 sequence (DNA): TGCGCCAGCAGCTTGGGTGGCGGCGGGAGCGGTGAGCAGTTCTTC. Full variable domain (missing parts from reference TRBV5-1 and TRBJ2-1): KAGVTQTPRYLIKTRGQQVTLSCSPISGHRSVSWYQQTPGQGLQFLFEYFSETQRNKGNFPGRFSGRQFSNSRSEMNVSTLELGDSALYLCASSLGGGGSGEQFFGPGTRLTVL.

This clonotype appeared a few times. The genes are TRBV24-1 and TRBJ2-2, with 12 bases fitting TRBD2. The J segment lost 3 bases and the V segment lost 6 bases, leaving 7 bases of the junction unmatched. The CDR3 is 17 residues long. Germline loops: CDR1 KGHDR, CDR2 SFDVKD. Here the CDR3 reads CATSPSGRALYTGELFF. For the CDR3, the DNA is TGTGCCACCAGTCCTAGCGGGAGGGCCCTGTACACCGGGGAGCTGTTTTTT.

This clonotype has only a few counts. This chain joins TRBV15 and TRBJ2-3; TRBD2 aligns across 7 bases. Germline V CDR1 and CDR2: LNHNV, YYDKDF (reference sequence). This CDR3 is built from 16 residues. The J segment lost 4 bases and the V segment lost 0 bases, leaving 7 bases of the junction unmatched. The CDR3 sequence: CATSRDPAGASDTQYF. DNA of the CDR3: TGTGCCACCAGCAGAGATCCGGCGGGAGCATCAGATACGCAGTATTTT.

CDR3 sequence reads: CAWSPQTGVYGYTF. CDR3 nucleotide sequence: TGTGCCTGGAGTCCGCAGACAGGCGTCTATGGCTACACCTTC. The J gene is TRBJ1-2, the V gene TRBV30, with D maybe TRBD1 (6 bases). From germline, CDR1 is GTSNPN and CDR2 SVGIG (reference sequence). The CDR3 is 14 amino acids. The ends were cut back, 2 bases at V and 4 bases at J, with 14 bases in the middle.

This clonotype was observed many times. V usage is TRBV14 and J usage is TRBJ2-1; 8 bases are shared with TRBD2. Unmatched junction bases numbered 8, after V lost 3 bases and J lost 1 base. In germline, CDR1 is SGHDN, CDR2 FVKESK. This CDR3 region has 17 residues. The CDR3, as DNA: TGTGCCAGCAGCCACGATAGAACGGGGGGGTCCTACAATGAGCAGTTCTTC. Translating it yields CASSHDRTGGSYNEQFF.

The chain joins TRBV20-1 to TRBJ2-3; tentative D call: TRBD2 (5 bases). The V gene lost 5 bases and the J gene lost 2 bases, with 11 bases spanning the gap. CDR1 and CDR2 (germline): DFQATT, SNEGSKA (reference sequence). The CDR3 contains 13 residues. CDR3 bases: TGCAGTGCTTCGGACTGGACCACAGATACGCAGTATTTT. Protein sequence: CSASDWTTDTQYF.